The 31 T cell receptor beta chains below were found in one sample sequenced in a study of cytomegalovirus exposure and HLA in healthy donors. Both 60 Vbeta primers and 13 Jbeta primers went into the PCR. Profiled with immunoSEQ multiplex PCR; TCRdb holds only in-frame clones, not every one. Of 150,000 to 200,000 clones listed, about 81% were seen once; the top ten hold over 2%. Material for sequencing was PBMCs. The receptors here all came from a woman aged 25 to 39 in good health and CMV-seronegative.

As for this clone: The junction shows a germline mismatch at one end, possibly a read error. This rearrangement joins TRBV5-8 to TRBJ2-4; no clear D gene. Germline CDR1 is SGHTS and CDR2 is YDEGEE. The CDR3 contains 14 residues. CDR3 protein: CASSPQKAKNSQYF. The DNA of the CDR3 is TGTGCCAGCAGTCCTCAGAAAGCCAAAAACAGTCAGTACTTC.

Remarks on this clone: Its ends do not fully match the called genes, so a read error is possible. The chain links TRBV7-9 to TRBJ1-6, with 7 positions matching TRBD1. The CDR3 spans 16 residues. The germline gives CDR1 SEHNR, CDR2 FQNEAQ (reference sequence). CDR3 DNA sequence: TGTTCCAGCAGCTCCCAACAGGGGTGGGATAATTCACCCCTCCACTTT. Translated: CSSSSQQGWDNSPLHF.

CDR3: CASGPEQGITEAFF. CDR3 in DNA: TGTGCCAGCGGTCCTGAACAGGGGATTACTGAAGCTTTCTTT. The V and J genes are TRBV27 and TRBJ1-1; 7 bases map to TRBD1. The CDR3 covers 14 residues. V was clipped by 8 bases and J by 5 bases; unmatched bases: 11. The germline CDR1 and CDR2 sequences are MNHEY and SMNVEV (reference sequence).

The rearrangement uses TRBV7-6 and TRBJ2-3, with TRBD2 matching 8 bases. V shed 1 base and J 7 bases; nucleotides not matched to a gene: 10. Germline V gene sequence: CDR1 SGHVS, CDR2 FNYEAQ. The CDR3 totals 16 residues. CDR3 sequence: CASSLGGSSGVNTQYF. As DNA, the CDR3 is TGTGCCAGCAGCTTAGGTGGGAGTAGCGGGGTAAATACGCAGTATTTT.

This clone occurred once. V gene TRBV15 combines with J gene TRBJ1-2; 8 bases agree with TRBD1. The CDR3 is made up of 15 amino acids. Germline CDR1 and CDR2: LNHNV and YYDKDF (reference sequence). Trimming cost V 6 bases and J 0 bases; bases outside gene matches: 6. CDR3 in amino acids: CATRKDRGPNYGYTF. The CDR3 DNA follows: TGTGCCACCAGAAAAGACAGGGGTCCTAACTATGGCTACACCTTC.

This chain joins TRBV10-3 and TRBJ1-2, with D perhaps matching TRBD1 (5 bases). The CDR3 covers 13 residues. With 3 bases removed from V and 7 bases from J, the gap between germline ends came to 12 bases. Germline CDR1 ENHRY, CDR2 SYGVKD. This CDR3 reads CAISDSKTVGYTF. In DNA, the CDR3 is TGTGCCATCAGTGACTCGAAGACAGTTGGCTACACCTTC.

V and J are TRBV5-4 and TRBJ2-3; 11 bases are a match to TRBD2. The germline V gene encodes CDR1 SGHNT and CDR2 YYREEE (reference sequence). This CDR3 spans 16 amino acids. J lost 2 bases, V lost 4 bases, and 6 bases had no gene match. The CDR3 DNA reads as TGTGCCAGCAGCCCACAGACTAGCGGGAACACAGATACGCAGTATTTT. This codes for CASSPQTSGNTDTQYF.

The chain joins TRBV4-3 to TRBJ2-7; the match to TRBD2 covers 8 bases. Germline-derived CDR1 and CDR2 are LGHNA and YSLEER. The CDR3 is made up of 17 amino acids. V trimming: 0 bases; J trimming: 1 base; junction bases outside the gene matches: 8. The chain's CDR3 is CASSQDVAGSVSYEQYF. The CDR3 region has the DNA TGCGCCAGCAGCCAAGATGTAGCGGGAAGCGTATCCTACGAGCAGTACTTC.

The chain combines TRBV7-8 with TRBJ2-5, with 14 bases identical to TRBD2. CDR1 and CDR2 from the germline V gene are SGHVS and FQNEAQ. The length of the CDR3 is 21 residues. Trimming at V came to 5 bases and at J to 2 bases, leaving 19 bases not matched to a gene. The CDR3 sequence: CASSPVFPPTSGRVWQETQYF. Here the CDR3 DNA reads TGTGCCAGCAGCCCAGTCTTCCCCCCGACTAGCGGGAGGGTTTGGCAAGAGACCCAGTACTTC.

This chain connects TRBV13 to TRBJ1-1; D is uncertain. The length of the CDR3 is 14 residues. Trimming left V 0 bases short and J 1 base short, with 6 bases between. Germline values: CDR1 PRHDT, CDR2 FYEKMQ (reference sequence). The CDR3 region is CASSLGRENTEAFF. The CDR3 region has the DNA TGTGCCAGCAGCTTAGGTCGGGAGAACACTGAAGCTTTCTTT.

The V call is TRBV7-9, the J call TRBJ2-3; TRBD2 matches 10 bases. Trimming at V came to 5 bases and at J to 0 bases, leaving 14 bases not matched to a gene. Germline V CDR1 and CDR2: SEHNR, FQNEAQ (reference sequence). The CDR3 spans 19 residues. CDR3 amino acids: CASSRNLAGVVRSTDTQYF. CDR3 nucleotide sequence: TGTGCCAGCAGCCGAAACCTAGCGGGAGTCGTCCGAAGCACAGATACGCAGTATTTT.

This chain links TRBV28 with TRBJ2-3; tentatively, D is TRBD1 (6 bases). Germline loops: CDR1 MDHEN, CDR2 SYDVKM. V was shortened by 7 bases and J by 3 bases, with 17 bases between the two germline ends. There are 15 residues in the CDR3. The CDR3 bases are TGTGCCAGCACCTTAAGACCCACAGGGACAGATACGCAGTATTTT. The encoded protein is CASTLRPTGTDTQYF.

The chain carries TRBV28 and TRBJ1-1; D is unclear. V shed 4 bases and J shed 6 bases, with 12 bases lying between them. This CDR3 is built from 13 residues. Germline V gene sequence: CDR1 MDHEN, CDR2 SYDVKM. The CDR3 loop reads CASSSYKFPEAFF. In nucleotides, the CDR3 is TGTGCCAGCAGTTCTTACAAGTTCCCTGAAGCTTTCTTT. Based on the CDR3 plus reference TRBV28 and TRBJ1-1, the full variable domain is DVKVTQSSRYLVKRTGEKVFLECVQDMDHENMFWYRQDPGLGLRLIYFSYDVKMKEKGDIPEGYSVSREKKERFSLILESASTNQTSMYLCASSSYKFPEAFFGQGTRLTVV.

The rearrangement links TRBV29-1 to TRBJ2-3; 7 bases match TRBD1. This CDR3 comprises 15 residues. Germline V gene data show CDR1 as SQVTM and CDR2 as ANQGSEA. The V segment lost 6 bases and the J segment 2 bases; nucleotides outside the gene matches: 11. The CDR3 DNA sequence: TGCAGCGTAGATCGGGACAGATACCTCACAGATACGCAGTATTTT. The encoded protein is CSVDRDRYLTDTQYF.

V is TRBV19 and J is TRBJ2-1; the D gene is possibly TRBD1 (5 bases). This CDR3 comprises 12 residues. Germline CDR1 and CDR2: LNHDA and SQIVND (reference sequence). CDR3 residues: CSRAGIYNEQFF. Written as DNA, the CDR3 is TGTTCTAGGGCAGGGATCTACAATGAGCAGTTCTTC. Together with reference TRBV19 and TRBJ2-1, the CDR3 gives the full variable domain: DGGITQSPKYLFRKEGQNVTLSCEQNLNHDAMYWYRQDPGQGLRLIYYSQIVNDFQKGDIAEGYSVSREKKESFPLTVTSAQKNPTAFYLCSRAGIYNEQFFGPGTRLTVL.

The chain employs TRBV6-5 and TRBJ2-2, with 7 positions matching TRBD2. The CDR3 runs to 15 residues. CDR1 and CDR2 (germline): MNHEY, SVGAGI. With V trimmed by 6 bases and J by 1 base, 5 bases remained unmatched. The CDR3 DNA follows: TGTGCCAGCAGAGCGGGGCAGCGGAACACCGGGGAGCTGTTTTTT. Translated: CASRAGQRNTGELFF.

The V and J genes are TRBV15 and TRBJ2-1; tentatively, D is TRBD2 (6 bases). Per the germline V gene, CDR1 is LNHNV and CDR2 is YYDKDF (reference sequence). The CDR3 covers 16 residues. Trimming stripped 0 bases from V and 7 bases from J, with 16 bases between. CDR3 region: CATSREGLGVGNEQFF. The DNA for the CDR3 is TGTGCCACCAGCAGAGAGGGACTCGGGGTGGGGAATGAGCAGTTCTTC.

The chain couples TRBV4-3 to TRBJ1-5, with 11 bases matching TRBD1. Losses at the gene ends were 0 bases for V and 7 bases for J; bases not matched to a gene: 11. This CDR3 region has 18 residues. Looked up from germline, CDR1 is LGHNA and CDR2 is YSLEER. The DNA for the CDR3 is TGCGCCAGCAGCCAAGATCGGACAGGGGGCTGGGGGCGGCAGCCCCAGCATTTT. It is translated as CASSQDRTGGWGRQPQHF.

The CDR3 is CASSLAGQPLEKLFF. As DNA, the CDR3 is TGTGCCAGCAGCTTAGCTGGACAGCCGTTAGAAAAACTGTTTTTT. The V call is TRBV7-2, the J call TRBJ1-4; the D gene is possibly TRBD1 (6 bases). The V end lost 0 bases, the J end lost 8 bases, and 13 bases lay between the germline ends. The germline V gene encodes CDR1 SGHTA and CDR2 FQGNSA. The CDR3 sequence is 15 residues long.

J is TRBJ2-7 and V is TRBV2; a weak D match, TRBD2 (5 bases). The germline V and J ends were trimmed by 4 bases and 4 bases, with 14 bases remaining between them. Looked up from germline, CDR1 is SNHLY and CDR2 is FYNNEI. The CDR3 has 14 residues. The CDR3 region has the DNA TGTGCCAGCAGTGCCCGGGGAGCTTCGTACGAGCAGTACTTC. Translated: CASSARGASYEQYF.

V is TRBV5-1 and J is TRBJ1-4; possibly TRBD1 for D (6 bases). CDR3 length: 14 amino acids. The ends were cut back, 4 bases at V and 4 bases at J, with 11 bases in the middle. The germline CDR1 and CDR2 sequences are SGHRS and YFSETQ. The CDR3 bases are TGCGCCAGCAGCCCGGACAGCTTTAATGAAAAACTGTTTTTT. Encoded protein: CASSPDSFNEKLFF.

CDR3: CASSFGQSSYEQYF. In DNA, the CDR3 is TGTGCCAGCAGTTTTGGACAAAGCTCCTACGAGCAGTACTTC. V gene TRBV28 combines with J gene TRBJ2-7, with D perhaps matching TRBD1 (5 bases). Trimming took off 3 bases at V and 0 bases at J, with 9 bases between the two ends. CDR1 is MDHEN and CDR2 is SYDVKM in the germline V gene. This CDR3 region has 14 residues.

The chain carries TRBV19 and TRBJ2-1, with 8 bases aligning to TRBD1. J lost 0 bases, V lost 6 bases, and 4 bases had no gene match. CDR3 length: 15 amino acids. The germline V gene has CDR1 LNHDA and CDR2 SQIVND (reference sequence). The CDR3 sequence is CASSPGGSSYNEQFF. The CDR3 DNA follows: TGTGCCAGTAGCCCAGGGGGCAGCTCCTACAATGAGCAGTTCTTC. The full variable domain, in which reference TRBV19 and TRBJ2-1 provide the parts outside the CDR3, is DGGITQSPKYLFRKEGQNVTLSCEQNLNHDAMYWYRQDPGQGLRLIYYSQIVNDFQKGDIAEGYSVSREKKESFPLTVTSAQKNPTAFYLCASSPGGSSYNEQFFGPGTRLTVL.

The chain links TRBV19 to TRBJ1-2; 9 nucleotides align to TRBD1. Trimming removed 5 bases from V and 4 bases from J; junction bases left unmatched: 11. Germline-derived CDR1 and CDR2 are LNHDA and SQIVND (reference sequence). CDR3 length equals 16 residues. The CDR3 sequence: CASSDDTGGDSYGYTF. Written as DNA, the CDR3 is TGTGCCAGTAGTGACGACACAGGGGGCGATAGCTATGGCTACACCTTC.

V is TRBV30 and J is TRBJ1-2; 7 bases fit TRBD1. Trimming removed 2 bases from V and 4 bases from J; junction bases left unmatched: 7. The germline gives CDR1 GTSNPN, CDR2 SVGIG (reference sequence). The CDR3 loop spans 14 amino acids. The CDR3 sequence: CAWSPTGPGYGYTF. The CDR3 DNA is TGTGCCTGGAGTCCGACAGGGCCGGGCTATGGCTACACCTTC.

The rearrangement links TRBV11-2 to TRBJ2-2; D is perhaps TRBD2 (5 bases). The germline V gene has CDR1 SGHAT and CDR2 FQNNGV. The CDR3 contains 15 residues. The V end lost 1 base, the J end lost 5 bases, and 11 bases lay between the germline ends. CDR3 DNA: TGTGCCAGCAGCTTAGGAGGGTACAAGACCGGGGAGCTGTTTTTT. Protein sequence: CASSLGGYKTGELFF. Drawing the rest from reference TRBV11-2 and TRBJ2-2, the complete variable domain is EAGVAQSPRYKIIEKRQSVAFWCNPISGHATLYWYQQILGQGPKLLIQFQNNGVVDDSQLPKDRFSAERLKGVDSTLKIQPAKLEDSAVYLCASSLGGYKTGELFFGEGSRLTVL.

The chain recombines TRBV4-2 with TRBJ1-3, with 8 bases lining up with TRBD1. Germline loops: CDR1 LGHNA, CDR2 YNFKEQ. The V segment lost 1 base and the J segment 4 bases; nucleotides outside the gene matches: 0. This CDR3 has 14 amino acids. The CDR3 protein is CASSQGTGGNTIYF. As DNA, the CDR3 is TGTGCCAGCAGCCAAGGGACAGGGGGAAACACCATATATTTT.

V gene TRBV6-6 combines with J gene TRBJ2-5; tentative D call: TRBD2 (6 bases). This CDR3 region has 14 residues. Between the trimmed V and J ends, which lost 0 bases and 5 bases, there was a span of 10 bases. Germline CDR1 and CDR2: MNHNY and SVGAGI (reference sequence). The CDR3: CASSYSRDLETQYF. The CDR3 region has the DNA TGTGCCAGCAGTTACTCGCGGGATTTGGAGACCCAGTACTTC.

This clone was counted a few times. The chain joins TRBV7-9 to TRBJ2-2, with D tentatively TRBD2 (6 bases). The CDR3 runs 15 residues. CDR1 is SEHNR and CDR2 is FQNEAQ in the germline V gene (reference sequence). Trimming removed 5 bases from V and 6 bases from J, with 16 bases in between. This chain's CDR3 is CASSHTGATPGELFF. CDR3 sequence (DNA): TGTGCCAGCAGCCACACGGGAGCGACTCCCGGGGAGCTGTTTTTT.

The CDR3, as DNA: TGTGCCAGCAGCCTGGGGACAGGGGGAATTAGTTACGAGCAGTACTTC. Its translation: CASSLGTGGISYEQYF. The chain uses TRBV11-2 and TRBJ2-7; 11 nucleotides align to TRBD1. J was trimmed by 4 bases and V by 5 bases; bases with no gene match: 10. The germline CDR1 and CDR2 sequences are SGHAT and FQNNGV. The CDR3 is 16 residues long.

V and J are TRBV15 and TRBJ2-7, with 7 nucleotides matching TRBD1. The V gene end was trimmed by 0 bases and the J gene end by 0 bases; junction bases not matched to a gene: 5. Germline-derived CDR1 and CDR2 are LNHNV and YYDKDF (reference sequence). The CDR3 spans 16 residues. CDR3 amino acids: CATSREPGQFSYEQYF. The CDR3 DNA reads TGTGCCACCAGCAGAGAGCCGGGACAGTTCTCCTACGAGCAGTACTTC.